This T cell receptor beta chain comes out of a study of blood T cell repertoires in COVID-19. Whole-study context: Both acute and convalescent COVID-19 samples were obtained from the United States, Italy and Spain. The analysed material was cDNA or gDNA that came from T cells, B-cell-depleted T cells, or PBMCs.

In the original workflow: Counts of nucleated cells, estimated from reference gene primer amplification, were obtained. Sequenced by immunoSEQ multiplex PCR; TCRdb stores in-frame clones only, minus some. V and J calls and clone size are copied from that table; D and trimming were computed from the DNA. Of approximately 28,000 clones detected, about 92% appear once; the ten largest clones hold around 8.2%. V lost 3 bases to trimming and J lost 0 bases; unmatched junction nucleotides: 5. Per the germline V gene, CDR1 is ENHRY and CDR2 is SYGVKD. The CDR3 loop spans 15 amino acids. The TCR originated in a man between 70 and 80 years old with active or convalescent COVID-19. The J gene is TRBJ2-7, the V gene TRBV10-3; 7 positions match TRBD2. The material sequenced was peripheral blood. The CDR3 loop reads CAISDTTGGSYEQYV. CDR3 in DNA: TGTGCCATCAGTGACACGACGGGGGGCTCCTACGAGCAGTACGTC.